The source of this T cell receptor (beta chain) is a study of T-cell memory formation after mild COVID-19. Using its own MiXCR run on the 5' RACE reads, TCRdb lists one record per CDR3 protein. Among about 390,000 distinct CDR3 sequences listed, approximately 15% were seen once. Trimming shortened V by 1 base and J by 2 bases, and 0 bases separated the two germline ends. The germline gives CDR1 DFQATT, CDR2 SNEGSKA (reference sequence). The CDR3 consists of 11 residues. The sample consisted of PBMCs or a T cell subset sorted from them (not recorded which). V and J are TRBV20-1 and TRBJ1-3; the D is unclear. The clonotype originates from a man between 18 and 35 years old who had mild COVID-19 (a few samples of this study predate the infection). Cell type and time point are not known. CDR3 amino acids: CSARAGNTIYF. Here the CDR3 DNA reads TGCAGTGCTAGAGCTGGAAACACCATATATTTT.